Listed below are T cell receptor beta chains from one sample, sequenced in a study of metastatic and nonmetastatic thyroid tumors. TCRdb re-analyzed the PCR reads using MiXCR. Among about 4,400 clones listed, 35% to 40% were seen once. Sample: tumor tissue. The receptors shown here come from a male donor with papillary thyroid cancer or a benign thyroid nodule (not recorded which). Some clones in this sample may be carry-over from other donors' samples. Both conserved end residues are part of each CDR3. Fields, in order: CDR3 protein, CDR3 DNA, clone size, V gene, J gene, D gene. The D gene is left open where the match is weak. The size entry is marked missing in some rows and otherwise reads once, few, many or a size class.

CDR3aa: CASSLFGAKGNSPLHF; CDR3nt: TGTGCCAGCAGTTTATTTGGGGCGAAAGGTAATTCACCCCTCCACTTT; abundance: hyperexpanded; v_gene: TRBV28; j_gene: TRBJ1-6; d_gene: .
CDR3aa: CAWSGQGYTF; CDR3nt: TGTGCCTGGAGCGGACAGGGCTACACCTTC; abundance: .; v_gene: TRBV30; j_gene: TRBJ1-2; d_gene: .
CDR3aa: CASSYSRGDEQFF; CDR3nt: TGTGCCAGCAGTTACTCGAGAGGGGATGAGCAGTTCTTC; abundance: few; v_gene: TRBV6-6; j_gene: TRBJ2-1; d_gene: .
CDR3aa: CASSLGLAGTDTQYF; CDR3nt: TGTGCCAGCAGTTTGGGACTAGCGGGAACTGATACGCAGTATTTT; abundance: few; v_gene: TRBV2; j_gene: TRBJ2-3; d_gene: TRBD2
CDR3aa: CSARDLRLGSYEQYF; CDR3nt: TGCAGTGCTAGAGACCTTAGATTGGGCTCCTACGAGCAGTACTTC; abundance: .; v_gene: TRBV20-1; j_gene: TRBJ2-7; d_gene: .
CDR3aa: CSARTGGGGTGELFF; CDR3nt: TGCAGTGCTAGAACGGGAGGAGGAGGCACCGGGGAGCTGTTTTTT; abundance: .; v_gene: TRBV20-1; j_gene: TRBJ2-2; d_gene: TRBD2
CDR3aa: CASSELLLDYNSPLHF; CDR3nt: TGCGCCAGCAGCGAACTCTTACTGGACTATAATTCACCCCTCCACTTT; abundance: .; v_gene: TRBV4-1; j_gene: TRBJ1-6; d_gene: .
CDR3aa: CSASRREALETQYF; CDR3nt: TGCAGTGCTTCCCGGCGGGAGGCGTTAGAGACCCAGTACTTC; abundance: .; v_gene: TRBV20-1; j_gene: TRBJ2-5; d_gene: TRBD2
CDR3aa: CASSEITGTPWELFF; CDR3nt: TGTGCCAGCAGTGAGATCACAGGGACACCGTGGGAGCTGTTTTTT; abundance: .; v_gene: TRBV6-1; j_gene: TRBJ2-2; d_gene: .
CDR3aa: CASSAGATEAFF; CDR3nt: TGTGCCAGCAGCGCGGGAGCCACTGAAGCTTTCTTT; abundance: .; v_gene: TRBV7-9; j_gene: TRBJ1-1; d_gene: .
CDR3aa: CASSYAGPEPYEQYF; CDR3nt: TGTGCCAGCAGTTACGCTGGCCCTGAACCCTACGAGCAGTACTTC; abundance: few; v_gene: TRBV6-5; j_gene: TRBJ2-7; d_gene: .
CDR3aa: CACSYSGRDEQFF; CDR3nt: TGTGCCTGCAGTTACTCAGGGCGGGATGAGCAGTTCTTC; abundance: .; v_gene: TRBV6-2/TRBV6-3; j_gene: TRBJ2-1; d_gene: .
CDR3aa: CASSHDGEFGSPLHF; CDR3nt: TGCGCCAGCAGCCACGACGGGGAGTTTGGTTCACCCCTCCACTTT; abundance: .; v_gene: TRBV4-1; j_gene: TRBJ1-6; d_gene: .
CDR3aa: CASSVSGTGGDTQYF; CDR3nt: TGTGCCAGCAGCGTTTCCGGGACAGGGGGCGATACGCAGTATTTT; abundance: .; v_gene: TRBV7-6; j_gene: TRBJ2-3; d_gene: TRBD1
CDR3aa: CASSEGQGAGGYTF; CDR3nt: TGTGCCAGCAGTGAAGGACAGGGGGCCGGTGGCTACACCTTC; abundance: few; v_gene: TRBV6-1; j_gene: TRBJ1-2; d_gene: TRBD1
CDR3aa: CASSLVKGSGELFF; CDR3nt: TGTGCCAGCAGCCTCGTGAAGGGGTCCGGGGAGCTGTTTTTT; abundance: few; v_gene: TRBV2; j_gene: TRBJ2-2; d_gene: .
CDR3aa: CASSVGSVSSYNEQFF; CDR3nt: TGTGCCAGCAGCGTAGGTAGCGTGAGCTCCTACAATGAGCAGTTCTTC; abundance: once; v_gene: TRBV9; j_gene: TRBJ2-1; d_gene: .
CDR3aa: CASSSIRGGLDTGELFF; CDR3nt: TGTGCCAGCAGCTCGATACGAGGGGGCCTGGACACCGGGGAGCTGTTTTTT; abundance: .; v_gene: TRBV12-3/TRBV12-4; j_gene: TRBJ2-2; d_gene: TRBD1
CDR3aa: CANSLSPVRGIDTQYF; CDR3nt: TGCGCCAACAGCTTGAGCCCAGTCCGCGGAATCGATACGCAGTATTTT; abundance: .; v_gene: TRBV5-1; j_gene: TRBJ2-3; d_gene: .
CDR3aa: CASSRGLAVGEQYF; CDR3nt: TGTGCCAGCAGTCGGGGACTAGCGGTTGGGGAGCAGTACTTC; abundance: few; v_gene: TRBV28; j_gene: TRBJ2-7; d_gene: TRBD2
CDR3aa: CASSLYGEKGNSPLHF; CDR3nt: TGTGCCAGCAGTTTATATGGGGAGAAAGGTAATTCACCCCTCCACTTT; abundance: few; v_gene: TRBV28; j_gene: TRBJ1-6; d_gene: .
CDR3aa: CASSDPGDRGYGYTF; CDR3nt: TGTGCCAGCAGTGACCCTGGGGACAGGGGCTATGGCTACACCTTC; abundance: few; v_gene: TRBV2; j_gene: TRBJ1-2; d_gene: TRBD1
CDR3aa: CASSSRDRGWYGYTF; CDR3nt: TGTGCCAGCAGCTCACGGGACAGGGGGTGGTATGGCTACACCTTC; abundance: .; v_gene: TRBV11-2; j_gene: TRBJ1-2; d_gene: TRBD1
CDR3aa: CASSWPGQGRLEQYF; CDR3nt: TGTGCCAGCAGTTGGCCGGGACAGGGGAGACTCGAGCAGTACTTC; abundance: .; v_gene: TRBV6-1; j_gene: TRBJ2-7; d_gene: TRBD1
CDR3aa: CASSYSRLRAALKQFF; CDR3nt: TGTGCCAGCAGTTACTCGAGACTAAGAGCGGCCTTGAAGCAGTTCTTC; abundance: few; v_gene: TRBV6-2/TRBV6-3; j_gene: TRBJ2-1; d_gene: .
CDR3aa: CASSRARGNEQYF; CDR3nt: TGTGCCAGTAGTCGGGCTCGGGGGAACGAGCAGTACTTC; abundance: few; v_gene: TRBV19; j_gene: TRBJ2-7; d_gene: .
CDR3aa: CASRLEEIRGRTGEQYF; CDR3nt: TGTGCCAGCAGGTTGGAGGAGATCCGGGGGCGGACGGGTGAGCAGTACTTC; abundance: .; v_gene: TRBV12-3/TRBV12-4; j_gene: TRBJ2-7; d_gene: .
CDR3aa: CASSSWATRTQYF; CDR3nt: TGTGCCAGCAGTTCCTGGGCCACCCGTACGCAGTATTTT; abundance: .; v_gene: TRBV12-3/TRBV12-4; j_gene: TRBJ2-3; d_gene: .
CDR3aa: CATLYSGGDYEQYF; CDR3nt: TGTGCCACCTTGTATAGCGGGGGGGACTACGAGCAGTACTTC; abundance: .; v_gene: TRBV28; j_gene: TRBJ2-7; d_gene: TRBD2
CDR3aa: CASSPRGTGDRFTGELFF; CDR3nt: TGTGCCAGTAGTCCCCGCGGGACAGGGGACCGGTTCACCGGGGAGCTGTTTTTT; abundance: .; v_gene: TRBV19; j_gene: TRBJ2-2; d_gene: TRBD1
CDR3aa: CATSEPRGEQFF; CDR3nt: TGTGCCACCAGTGAACCACGTGGTGAGCAGTTCTTC; abundance: few; v_gene: TRBV24-1; j_gene: TRBJ2-1; d_gene: .
CDR3aa: CASSLPSRAEQYF; CDR3nt: TGTGCCAGCAGCTTACCCTCTCGTGCCGAGCAGTACTTC; abundance: .; v_gene: TRBV7-9; j_gene: TRBJ2-7; d_gene: .
CDR3aa: CASSGTHSGSYNEQFF; CDR3nt: TGCGCCAGCAGCGGGACTCACAGCGGGAGCTACAATGAGCAGTTCTTC; abundance: once; v_gene: TRBV5-1; j_gene: TRBJ2-1; d_gene: TRBD2
CDR3aa: CASSLGGVLGETQYF; CDR3nt: TGTGCCAGCAGCTTAGGGGGGGTACTAGGAGAGACCCAGTACTTC; abundance: .; v_gene: TRBV7-8; j_gene: TRBJ2-5; d_gene: .
CDR3aa: CASSQAGGGETQYF; CDR3nt: TGCGCCAGCAGCCAGGCAGGGGGGGGAGAGACCCAGTACTTC; abundance: once; v_gene: TRBV5-1; j_gene: TRBJ2-5; d_gene: .
CDR3aa: CASTHGHLNSPLHF; CDR3nt: TGTGCCAGTACACACGGGCACCTCAATTCACCCCTCCACTTT; abundance: .; v_gene: TRBV19; j_gene: TRBJ1-6; d_gene: .
CDR3aa: CSATGTSGPYEQYF; CDR3nt: TGCAGTGCTACCGGGACTAGCGGGCCTTACGAGCAGTACTTC; abundance: .; v_gene: TRBV20-1; j_gene: TRBJ2-7; d_gene: TRBD2
CDR3aa: CASSLGYVGGANVLTF; CDR3nt: TGCGCCAGCAGCTTGGGCTACGTGGGTGGGGCCAACGTCCTGACTTTC; abundance: .; v_gene: TRBV5-1; j_gene: TRBJ2-6; d_gene: .
CDR3aa: CASSYDSNLNTEAFF; CDR3nt: TGTGCCAGCAGTTACGACAGTAATCTGAACACTGAAGCTTTCTTT; abundance: few; v_gene: TRBV6-6; j_gene: TRBJ1-1; d_gene: .
CDR3aa: CASSAGTIFGYTF; CDR3nt: TGCGCCAGCAGCGCCGGGACAATATTCGGCTACACCTTC; abundance: .; v_gene: TRBV5-1; j_gene: TRBJ1-2; d_gene: .
CDR3aa: CASSASFTGGTEAFF; CDR3nt: TGTGCCAGCAGTGCGTCTTTTACAGGAGGCACTGAAGCTTTCTTT; abundance: few; v_gene: TRBV6-1; j_gene: TRBJ1-1; d_gene: .
CDR3aa: CASTPSAGLYEQYF; CDR3nt: TGTGCCAGCACCCCTTCGGCGGGGCTTTACGAGCAGTACTTC; abundance: .; v_gene: TRBV7-9; j_gene: TRBJ2-7; d_gene: .
CDR3aa: CASSLGGGGTDTQYF; CDR3nt: TGTGCCAGCAGTTTAGGGGGAGGGGGTACAGATACGCAGTATTTT; abundance: .; v_gene: TRBV28; j_gene: TRBJ2-3; d_gene: .
CDR3aa: CASTLDSGRAETQYF; CDR3nt: TGTGCCAGCACCCTTGATAGCGGGAGGGCGGAGACCCAGTACTTC; abundance: many; v_gene: TRBV28; j_gene: TRBJ2-5; d_gene: TRBD2
CDR3aa: CASSLEGALTGANVLTF; CDR3nt: TGTGCCAGCAGTTTGGAGGGGGCGCTCACTGGGGCCAACGTCCTGACTTTC; abundance: .; v_gene: TRBV28; j_gene: TRBJ2-6; d_gene: .
CDR3aa: CASSRNHRDETQYF; CDR3nt: TGTGCCAGCAGCCGAAATCACAGGGACGAGACCCAGTACTTC; abundance: few; v_gene: TRBV6-1; j_gene: TRBJ2-5; d_gene: .
CDR3aa: CASSPGVGLLDNEQFF; CDR3nt: TGTGCCAGCAGTCCCGGGGTGGGACTCTTGGACAATGAGCAGTTCTTC; abundance: .; v_gene: TRBV6-2/TRBV6-3; j_gene: TRBJ2-1; d_gene: .
CDR3aa: CASSQDSRRGEQYF; CDR3nt: TGTGCCAGCAGCCAAGATAGTCGTCGGGGCGAGCAGTACTTC; abundance: .; v_gene: TRBV3-1; j_gene: TRBJ2-7; d_gene: .
CDR3aa: CSARVGSLDNEQFF; CDR3nt: TGCAGTGCTAGGGTGGGATCCCTGGACAATGAGCAGTTCTTC; abundance: .; v_gene: TRBV20-1; j_gene: TRBJ2-1; d_gene: .
CDR3aa: CASSGGSDNNEQFF; CDR3nt: TGTGCCAGCAGTGGTGGGAGTGATAACAATGAGCAGTTCTTC; abundance: .; v_gene: TRBV6-4; j_gene: TRBJ2-1; d_gene: .
CDR3aa: CASSYGQVAVQYF; CDR3nt: TGTGCCAGCAGTTACGGACAGGTTGCAGTACAGTACTTC; abundance: .; v_gene: TRBV6-5; j_gene: TRBJ2-7; d_gene: TRBD1
CDR3aa: CASSSPRDTEAFF; CDR3nt: TGTGCCAGCAGTTCCCCCCGAGACACTGAAGCTTTCTTT; abundance: few; v_gene: TRBV6-1; j_gene: TRBJ1-1; d_gene: .
CDR3aa: CASSLYRGSENTGELFF; CDR3nt: TGTGCCAGCAGCTTATATCGGGGCAGCGAGAACACCGGGGAGCTGTTTTTT; abundance: .; v_gene: TRBV11-2; j_gene: TRBJ2-2; d_gene: .
CDR3aa: CASSLALAGVPYNEQFF; CDR3nt: TGTGCCAGCAGTTTAGCTCTAGCGGGAGTCCCCTACAATGAGCAGTTCTTC; abundance: few; v_gene: TRBV28; j_gene: TRBJ2-1; d_gene: TRBD2
CDR3aa: CATSDPSGTVTGELFF; CDR3nt: TGTGCCACCAGTGATCCCTCCGGGACAGTCACCGGGGAGCTGTTTTTT; abundance: few; v_gene: TRBV24-1; j_gene: TRBJ2-2; d_gene: TRBD1
CDR3aa: CASSTSSAGTDTQYF; CDR3nt: TGCGCCAGCAGCACCTCGAGCGCGGGCACAGATACGCAGTATTTT; abundance: .; v_gene: TRBV5-1; j_gene: TRBJ2-3; d_gene: .
CDR3aa: CASSPDRGRLAGLFTGELFF; CDR3nt: TGTGCCAGCAGTCCCGACAGGGGTAGACTAGCGGGGTTATTCACCGGGGAGCTGTTTTTT; abundance: .; v_gene: TRBV25-1; j_gene: TRBJ2-2; d_gene: TRBD2
CDR3aa: CASAGGNTEAFF; CDR3nt: TGTGCCAGCGCAGGGGGGAACACTGAAGCTTTCTTT; abundance: .; v_gene: TRBV6-1; j_gene: TRBJ1-1; d_gene: TRBD1
CDR3aa: CASSPRGGGTGELFF; CDR3nt: TGTGCCAGCAGTCCCAGGGGTGGGGGAACCGGGGAGCTGTTTTTT; abundance: .; v_gene: TRBV6-1; j_gene: TRBJ2-2; d_gene: .